This entry lists 15 T cell receptor beta chains sequenced from one sample in a study of cytomegalovirus exposure and HLA in healthy donors (dated 2017 in TCRdb). Receptor libraries were prepared by the immunoSEQ multiplex PCR assay. The multiplex PCR relied on a mix of 60 forward primers for TCR Vbeta segments and 13 reverse primers for TCR Jbeta segments. This is the immuneACCESS table as TCRdb keeps it, with only in-frame sequences that have V and J called. A part of the clones is gone; compared with another copy, unresolved V genes explain less than half, and the rest is unexplained. This sample gives about 78,000 clones in total; over 60% of them show up just once. Roughly 10% of the sample belongs to the ten largest clones. Sample: PBMCs. These TCRs come from a woman aged 40 to 50 in good health and CMV-seropositive.

V and J are TRBV4-2 and TRBJ2-7; 12 nucleotides match TRBD2. CDR1 and CDR2 (germline): LGHNA, YNFKEQ. CDR3 length: 17 amino acids. The V segment lost 1 base and the J segment 5 bases; nucleotides outside the gene matches: 9. Here the CDR3 reads CASSQVSPTSGGDEQYF. CDR3 sequence (DNA): TGTGCCAGCAGCCAAGTGTCCCCGACTAGCGGGGGCGACGAGCAGTACTTC.

The chain recombines TRBV5-1 with TRBJ2-1; D ambiguous. Germline V gene data show CDR1 as SGHRS and CDR2 as YFSETQ. This CDR3 has 12 amino acids. The V and J ends lost 4 bases and 8 bases respectively, with 10 bases between them. The CDR3, as DNA: TGCGCCAGCAGCCCCTACTTCGATGAGCAGTTCTTC. Residues: CASSPYFDEQFF. The complete variable domain, with remaining parts taken from reference TRBV5-1 and TRBJ2-1, reads KAGVTQTPRYLIKTRGQQVTLSCSPISGHRSVSWYQQTPGQGLQFLFEYFSETQRNKGNFPGRFSGRQFSNSRSEMNVSTLELGDSALYLCASSPYFDEQFFGPGTRLTVL.

V and J are TRBV5-1 and TRBJ1-2; TRBD1 aligns across 11 bases. Germline CDR1 reads SGHRS; CDR2 reads YFSETQ. The CDR3 runs to 15 residues. The trim removed 4 bases at V and 8 bases at J, leaving 10 bases unmatched. The CDR3 DNA is TGCGCCAGCAGCCCGATAGGACAGGGGGCTTGGGGCTACACCTTC. It encodes CASSPIGQGAWGYTF.

The chain couples TRBV6-1 to TRBJ1-1; D uncertain. CDR1 and CDR2 (germline): MNHNS, SASEGT. The CDR3 is 13 amino acids. V lost 7 bases and J lost 5, with 14 bases in between. Written as DNA, the CDR3 is TGTGCCAGCATTGGGCAGGTTTGGACTGAAGCTTTCTTT. Its protein is CASIGQVWTEAFF.

This rearrangement joins TRBV4-1 to TRBJ2-1, with a possible D match to TRBD2 (6 bases). Trimming shortened V by 4 bases and J by 1 base, and 17 bases separated the two germline ends. The CDR3 extends over 17 amino acids. The germline CDR1 and CDR2 sequences are MGHRA and YSYEKL. This chain's CDR3 is CASSRDLSLGSYNEQFF. In nucleotides, the CDR3 is TGCGCCAGCAGCCGGGACTTGAGTTTGGGTTCCTACAATGAGCAGTTCTTC.

Comments on this clone: The CDR3 does not end in the conserved phenylalanine or tryptophan, so this is likely a read error. This sequence joins TRBV6-5 and TRBJ2-7; tentative D call: TRBD2 (7 bases). There are 16 residues in the CDR3. Trimming pared 3 bases from V and 4 bases from J, leaving 19 bases between. CDR1 and CDR2 (germline): MNHEY, SVGAGI. DNA of the CDR3: TGTGCCAGCAGTTATGGTACGTTGGCGGGGGCGTACGAGCAGTACTCC. It specifies CASSYGTLAGAYEQYS.

The rearrangement joins TRBV4-2 to TRBJ1-2, with 7 bases fitting TRBD1. Trimming at V came to 0 bases and at J to 4 bases, leaving 11 bases not matched to a gene. The CDR3 is 17 amino acids. Per the germline V gene, CDR1 is LGHNA and CDR2 is YNFKEQ. CDR3 coding DNA: TGTGCCAGCAGCCAAGAAAGTACAGGGGTAACTCCCTATGGCTACACCTTC. Translating it yields CASSQESTGVTPYGYTF.

The gene calls are TRBV2 and TRBJ2-7; possibly TRBD2 for D (6 bases). CDR3 size: 14 residues. The V and J ends lost 6 bases and 2 bases respectively, with 14 bases between them. Germline assignment: CDR1 SNHLY and CDR2 FYNNEI. CDR3 coding DNA: TGTGCCAGCAGGAACTTGCGGGAAACCTACGAGCAGTACTTC. The encoded protein is CASRNLRETYEQYF.

The chain links TRBV5-6 to TRBJ1-2, with a possible D match to TRBD1 (5 bases). V lost 0 bases and J 8 bases, leaving 11 bases between the germline ends. The CDR3 totals 13 residues. Germline V lookup: CDR1 SGHDT, CDR2 YYEEEE. CDR3 in DNA: TGTGCCAGCAGCTTGGGGGGGGAGTCAGGCTACACCTTC. This gives the protein CASSLGGESGYTF. Full variable domain (rest looked up from reference TRBV5-6 and TRBJ1-2): DAGVTQSPTHLIKTRGQQVTLRCSPKSGHDTVSWYQQALGQGPQFIFQYYEEEERQRGNFPDRFSGHQFPNYSSELNVNALLLGDSALYLCASSLGGESGYTFGSGTRLTVV.

V and J are TRBV4-2 and TRBJ1-2, with 7 bases matching TRBD1. CDR3 length: 14 amino acids. Germline V CDR1 and CDR2: LGHNA, YNFKEQ. V gave up 1 base and J gave up 4 bases; unmatched junction bases: 3. The CDR3 DNA follows: TGTGCCAGCAGCCAAGCGACAGGGACCTATGGCTACACCTTC. It specifies CASSQATGTYGYTF.

This clone showed up just a few times. The rearrangement uses TRBV7-9 and TRBJ1-5; TRBD1 aligns across 11 bases. The germline CDR1 and CDR2 sequences are SEHNR and FQNEAQ (reference sequence). With V trimmed by 5 bases and J by 3 bases, 6 bases remained unmatched. This CDR3 is built from 16 residues. The CDR3 sequence: CASSPGTGGFNQPQHF. CDR3 coding DNA: TGTGCCAGCAGCCCCGGGACAGGGGGTTTCAATCAGCCCCAGCATTTT.

The V and J genes are TRBV6-6 and TRBJ2-1; 8 nucleotides match TRBD1. V lost 6 bases and J lost 7; bases outside the gene matches: 11. Germline V gives CDR1 MNHNY, CDR2 SVGAGI (reference sequence). The CDR3 length is 15 residues. The CDR3 sequence is CASRDGQGGGNEQFF. CDR3 sequence (DNA): TGTGCCAGCAGAGACGGACAGGGTGGGGGAAATGAGCAGTTCTTC.

By proportion, this clone is medium-sized. The chain combines TRBV6-5 with TRBJ2-2; 8 nucleotides line up with TRBD2. Unmatched junction bases numbered 5, after V lost 7 bases and J lost 7 bases. This CDR3 region has 13 residues. Germline CDR1 MNHEY, CDR2 SVGAGI. CDR3 nucleotide sequence: TGTGCCAGCACAGGCGGGGGGCTCGGGGAGCTGTTTTTT. Translated: CASTGGGLGELFF.

The V call is TRBV2, the J call TRBJ1-2; possible D gene TRBD1, 6 bases. Trimming left V 6 bases short and J 8 bases short, with 13 bases between. The V gene's germline CDR1 is SNHLY and CDR2 FYNNEI. CDR3 length: 12 residues. The CDR3 region has the DNA TGTGCCAGCAGCGCGGACAGTCCGGGCTACACCTTC. This gives the protein CASSADSPGYTF.

This rearrangement joins TRBV18 to TRBJ1-1; 7 bases align to TRBD1. Trimming took 2 bases from V and 3 from J; bases not matched to a gene: 3. CDR3 length equals 14 residues. Looked up from germline, CDR1 is KGHSH and CDR2 is LQKENI. The DNA for the CDR3 is TGTGCCAGCTCACCAGACAGGGATTACACTGAAGCTTTCTTT. The encoded protein is CASSPDRDYTEAFF.